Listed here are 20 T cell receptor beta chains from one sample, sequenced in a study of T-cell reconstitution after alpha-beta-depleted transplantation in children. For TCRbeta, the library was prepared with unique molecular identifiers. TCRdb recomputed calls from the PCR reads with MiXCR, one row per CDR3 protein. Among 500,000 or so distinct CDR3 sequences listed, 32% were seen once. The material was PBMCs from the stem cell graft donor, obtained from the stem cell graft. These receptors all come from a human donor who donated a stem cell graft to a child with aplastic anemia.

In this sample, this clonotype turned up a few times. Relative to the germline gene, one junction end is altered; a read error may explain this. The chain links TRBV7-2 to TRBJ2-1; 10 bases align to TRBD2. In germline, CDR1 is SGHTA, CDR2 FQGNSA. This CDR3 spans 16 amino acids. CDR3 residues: CASRLGGLASYNEQFF. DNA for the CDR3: TGTGCCAGCAGGTTAGGGGGACTAGCGAGCTACAATGAGCAGTTCTTC.

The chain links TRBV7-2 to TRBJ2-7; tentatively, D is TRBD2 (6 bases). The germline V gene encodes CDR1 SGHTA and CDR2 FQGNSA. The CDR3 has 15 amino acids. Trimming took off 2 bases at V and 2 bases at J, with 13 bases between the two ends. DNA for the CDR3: TGTGCCAGCAGCTTAACGGGGGTACTCGCCTACGAGCAGTACTTC. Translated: CASSLTGVLAYEQYF. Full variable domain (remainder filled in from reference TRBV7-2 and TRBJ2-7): GAGVSQSPSNKVTEKGKDVELRCDPISGHTALYWYRQSLGQGLEFLIYFQGNSAPDKSGLPSDRFSAERTGGSVSTLTIQRTQQEDSAVYLCASSLTGVLAYEQYFGPGTRLTVT.

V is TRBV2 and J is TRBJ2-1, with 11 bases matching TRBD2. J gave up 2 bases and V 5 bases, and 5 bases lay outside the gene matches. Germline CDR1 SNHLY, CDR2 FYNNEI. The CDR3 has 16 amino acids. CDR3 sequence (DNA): TGTGCCAGCAGTCCAAGTAGCGGGAGGGCCTACAATGAGCAGTTCTTC. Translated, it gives CASSPSSGRAYNEQFF.

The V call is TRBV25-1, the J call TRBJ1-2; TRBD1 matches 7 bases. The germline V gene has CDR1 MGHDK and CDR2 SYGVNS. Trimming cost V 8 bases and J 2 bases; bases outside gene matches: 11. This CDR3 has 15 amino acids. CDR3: CASAGATTGNYGYTF. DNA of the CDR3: TGTGCCAGCGCCGGGGCAACGACAGGGAACTATGGCTACACCTTC.

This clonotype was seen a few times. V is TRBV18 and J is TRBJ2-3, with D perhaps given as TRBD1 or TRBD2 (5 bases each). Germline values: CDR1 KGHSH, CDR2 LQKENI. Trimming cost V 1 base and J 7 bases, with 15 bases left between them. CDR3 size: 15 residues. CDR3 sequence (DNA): TGTGCCAGCTCACCACAAATGGGGGAAGGATATACGCAGTATTTT. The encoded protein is CASSPQMGEGYTQYF.

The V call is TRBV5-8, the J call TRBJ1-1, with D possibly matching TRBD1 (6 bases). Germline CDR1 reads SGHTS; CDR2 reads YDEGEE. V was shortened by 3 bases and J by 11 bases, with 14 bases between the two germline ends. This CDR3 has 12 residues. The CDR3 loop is CASSSDRRDAFF. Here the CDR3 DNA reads TGTGCCAGCAGCTCTGACAGGAGAGATGCTTTCTTT.

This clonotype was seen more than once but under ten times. Written as DNA, the CDR3 is TGTGCCACCAGCAGACTGGGACAGACCTACGAGCAGTACTTC. It codes for CATSRLGQTYEQYF. The rearrangement links TRBV15 to TRBJ2-7; 7 bases agree with TRBD1. V lost 2 bases, J lost 2 bases, and 3 bases stayed unmatched. Germline loops: CDR1 LNHNV, CDR2 YYDKDF (reference sequence). The CDR3 length is 14 residues.

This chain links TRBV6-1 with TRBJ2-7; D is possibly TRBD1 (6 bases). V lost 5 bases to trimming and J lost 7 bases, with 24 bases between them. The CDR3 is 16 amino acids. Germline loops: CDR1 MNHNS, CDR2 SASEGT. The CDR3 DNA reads TGTGCCAGCAGTCTCCTACAGGGACCCCCCCATCGGGAGCAGTACTTC. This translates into CASSLLQGPPHREQYF.

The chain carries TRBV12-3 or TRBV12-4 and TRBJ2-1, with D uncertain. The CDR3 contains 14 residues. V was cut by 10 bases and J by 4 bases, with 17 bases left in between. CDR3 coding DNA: TGTGCCACCAAACCTAGTACCGCTTACAATGAGCAGTTCTTC. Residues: CATKPSTAYNEQFF.

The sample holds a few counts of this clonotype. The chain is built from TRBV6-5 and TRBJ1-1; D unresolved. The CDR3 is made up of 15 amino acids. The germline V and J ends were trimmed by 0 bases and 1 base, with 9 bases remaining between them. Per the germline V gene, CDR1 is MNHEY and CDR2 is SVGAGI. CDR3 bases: TGTGCCAGCAGTTACTCCCCCCTGGGGAACACTGAAGCTTTCTTT. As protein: CASSYSPLGNTEAFF.

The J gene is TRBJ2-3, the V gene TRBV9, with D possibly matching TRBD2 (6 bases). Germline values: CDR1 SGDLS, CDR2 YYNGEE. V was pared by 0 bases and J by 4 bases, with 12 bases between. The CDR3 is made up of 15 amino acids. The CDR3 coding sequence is TGTGCCAGCAGCGTAGCGAGCGGGTGGGCAGATACGCAGTATTTT. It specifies CASSVASGWADTQYF.

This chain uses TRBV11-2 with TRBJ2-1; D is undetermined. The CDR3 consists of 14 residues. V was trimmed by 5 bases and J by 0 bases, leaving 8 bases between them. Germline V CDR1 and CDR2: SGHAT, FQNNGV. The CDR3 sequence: CASSPSFSYNEQFF. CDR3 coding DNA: TGTGCCAGCAGCCCTAGTTTCTCCTACAATGAGCAGTTCTTC. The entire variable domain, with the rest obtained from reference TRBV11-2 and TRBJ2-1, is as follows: EAGVAQSPRYKIIEKRQSVAFWCNPISGHATLYWYQQILGQGPKLLIQFQNNGVVDDSQLPKDRFSAERLKGVDSTLKIQPAKLEDSAVYLCASSPSFSYNEQFFGPGTRLTVL.

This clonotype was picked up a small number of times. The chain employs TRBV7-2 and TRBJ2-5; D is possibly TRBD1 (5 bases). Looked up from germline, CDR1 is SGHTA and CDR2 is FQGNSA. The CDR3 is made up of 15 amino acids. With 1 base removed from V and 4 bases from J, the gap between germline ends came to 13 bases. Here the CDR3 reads CASSLGQGSGETQYF. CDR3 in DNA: TGTGCCAGCAGCTTAGGCCAGGGTTCCGGAGAGACCCAGTACTTC.

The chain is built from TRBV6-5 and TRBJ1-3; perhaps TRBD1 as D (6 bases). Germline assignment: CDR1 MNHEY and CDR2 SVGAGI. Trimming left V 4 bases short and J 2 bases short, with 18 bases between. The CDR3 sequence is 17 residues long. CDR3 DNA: TGTGCCAGCAGTTTACAGGGACTCAGTCTTCCTGGAAACACCATATATTTT. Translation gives CASSLQGLSLPGNTIYF.

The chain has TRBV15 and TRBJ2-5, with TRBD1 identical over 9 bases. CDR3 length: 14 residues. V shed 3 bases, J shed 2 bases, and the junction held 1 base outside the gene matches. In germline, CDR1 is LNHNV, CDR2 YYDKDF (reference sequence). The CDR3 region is CATSRGQGQETQYF. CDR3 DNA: TGTGCCACCAGCAGGGGACAGGGACAAGAGACCCAGTACTTC.

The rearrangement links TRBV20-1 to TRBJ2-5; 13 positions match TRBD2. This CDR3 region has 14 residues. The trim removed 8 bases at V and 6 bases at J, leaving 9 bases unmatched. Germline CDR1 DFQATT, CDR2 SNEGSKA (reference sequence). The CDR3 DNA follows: TGCAGTCCCTTTCGGACTAGCGGGAGTCAGACCCAGTACTTC. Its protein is CSPFRTSGSQTQYF.

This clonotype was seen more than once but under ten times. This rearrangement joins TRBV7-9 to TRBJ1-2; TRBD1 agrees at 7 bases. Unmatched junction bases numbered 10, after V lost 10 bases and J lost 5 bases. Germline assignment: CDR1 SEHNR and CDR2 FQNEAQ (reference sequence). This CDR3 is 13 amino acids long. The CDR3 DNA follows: TGTGCCACCCCGACAGGGAAAGGGTATGGCTACACCTTC. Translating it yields CATPTGKGYGYTF.

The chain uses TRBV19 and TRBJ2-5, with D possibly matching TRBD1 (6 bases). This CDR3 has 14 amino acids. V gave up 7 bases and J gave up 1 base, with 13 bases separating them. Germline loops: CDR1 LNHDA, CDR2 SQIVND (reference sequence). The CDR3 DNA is TGTGCCAGTAAAGACCCAGGGGCCCAAGAGACCCAGTACTTC. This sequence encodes CASKDPGAQETQYF.

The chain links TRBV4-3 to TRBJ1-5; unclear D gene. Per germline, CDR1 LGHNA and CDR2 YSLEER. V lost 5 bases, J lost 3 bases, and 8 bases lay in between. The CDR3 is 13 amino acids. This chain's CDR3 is CASSAGDNQPQHF. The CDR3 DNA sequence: TGCGCCAGCAGCGCAGGAGACAATCAGCCCCAGCATTTT.

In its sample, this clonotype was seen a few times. CDR3 region: CSARKGTSGSTRGNEQFF. CDR3 nucleotide sequence: TGCAGTGCTAGAAAGGGGACTAGCGGGAGCACCCGGGGAAATGAGCAGTTCTTC. The rearrangement uses TRBV20-1 and TRBJ2-1; 14 bases align to TRBD2. V shed 2 bases, J shed 7 bases, and the junction held 13 bases outside the gene matches. Per germline, CDR1 DFQATT and CDR2 SNEGSKA (reference sequence). The CDR3 covers 18 residues.